This entry is about one T cell receptor beta chain. Trimming pared 4 bases from V and 8 bases from J, leaving 8 bases between. The germline V gene has CDR1 SGHTA and CDR2 FQGTGA. The CDR3 runs to 11 residues. This entry is derived from a study of blood T cell repertoires in COVID-19. Overall study context: Material from acute and convalescent COVID-19 was sourced from the United States, Italy and Spain.

The assay was immunoSEQ multiplex PCR, and TCRdb's table has in-frame clones only and misses some. The sample contains 190,000 or so clones, roughly 94% of which appear only once. The chain couples TRBV7-3 to TRBJ1-1; tentatively, D is TRBD1 (6 bases). This clonotype was sampled from a man aged 30 to 39 with COVID-19, enrolled during active disease. Sequenced sample: peripheral blood. The DNA for the CDR3 is TGTGCCAGCAGCTCAGGACAGGAAGCTTTCTTT. Its translation is CASSSGQEAFF. The full variable domain, completed using reference TRBV7-3 and TRBJ1-1, is GAGVSQTPSNKVTEKGKYVELRCDPISGHTALYWYRQSLGQGPEFLIYFQGTGAADDSGLPNDRFFAVRPEGSVSTLKIQRTERGDSAVYLCASSSGQEAFFGQGTRLTVV.